This T cell receptor beta chain stems from a study of a mutant IDH1 vaccine in newly diagnosed glioma. Study observations and caveats: Across multiple MHC alleles, roughly 93% of patients had vaccine-induced responses.

Using immunoSEQ multiplex PCR, the repertoire was profiled, and TCRdb retains in-frame clones only, with some absent. Of about 52,000 clones detected, over 75% appear once; the ten largest clones hold 2% to 2.5%. Regarding time point: week 11, during vaccination. The vaccine gave 300 ug of a 20-mer mutant IDH1 peptide subcutaneously per dose. The CDR3 runs to 14 residues. V was shortened by 0 bases and J by 1 base, with 8 bases between the two germline ends. The V gene's germline CDR1 is SGDLS and CDR2 YYNGEE. Points on this clone: Its target is not known.

This clonotype originated in a man aged 50 to 60 with glioma. The input for sequencing was PBMCs, taken from a glioma patient whose treatment included an IDH1 peptide vaccine. The chain is built from TRBV9 and TRBJ2-7; D is ambiguous. In DNA, the CDR3 is TGTGCCAGCAGCGTAGGTTCACAATCCTACGAGCAGTACTTC. Translating gives CASSVGSQSYEQYF.